Presented here are 30 T cell receptor beta chains from one specimen sequenced in a study of molecular identifiers for immune sequencing clone quantification. TCRdb called the PCR reads again in MiXCR, with one record for every CDR3 protein. The sample carries some 320,000 distinct CDR3 sequences, roughly 24% recorded once. Material: naive CD8+ T cells from blood, with Jurkat cell RNA spiked in. The sample's subset: FACS-sorted CD8+CD4-CCR7+CD45RA+ naive T cells. These receptors all stem from a human donor in good health. Some libraries in this study had Jurkat cell RNA spiked in.

This clonotype was found a few times. The V and J genes are TRBV12-3 or TRBV12-4 and TRBJ2-5; perhaps TRBD1 as D (6 bases). V was clipped by 9 bases and J by 3 bases, with 20 bases between them. This CDR3 comprises 15 residues. CDR3 sequence: CASSPGHDRKETQYF. CDR3 sequence (DNA): TGTGCCAGTTCCCCCGGGCACGACAGGAAAGAGACCCAGTACTTC.

CDR3 DNA sequence: TGCAGTGCCTCAGCCCTGAACAAAAACACCATATATTTT. Its translation: CSASALNKNTIYF. This chain uses TRBV20-1 with TRBJ1-3, with D unresolved. The CDR3 has 13 residues. The germline V gene encodes CDR1 DFQATT and CDR2 SNEGSKA (reference sequence). V lost 6 bases to trimming and J lost 6 bases, with 15 bases between them.

V gene TRBV2 combines with J gene TRBJ1-1; D is undetermined. Per germline, CDR1 SNHLY and CDR2 FYNNEI. The CDR3 is made up of 14 amino acids. V lost 4 bases and J 4 bases, leaving 13 bases between the germline ends. The CDR3 sequence is CASSGPDMGTEAFF. The CDR3 coding sequence is TGTGCCAGCAGTGGTCCCGATATGGGCACTGAAGCTTTCTTT.

In the case of this clonotype: This may be a read error: a much more frequent sequence differs by one nucleotide. This chain connects TRBV7-9 to TRBJ2-3; D is ambiguous. Per the germline V gene, CDR1 is SEHNR and CDR2 is FQNEAQ (reference sequence). CDR3 length equals 14 residues. With 5 bases removed from V and 4 bases from J, the gap between germline ends came to 13 bases. CDR3 amino acids: CASSARALPDTQYF. The CDR3 region has the DNA TGTGCCAGCAGCGCTCGGGCCCTCCCAGATACGCAGTATTTT.

The CDR3 bases are TGCGCCAGCAGCCTAGGACAGGGGACAATGAACACTGAAGCTTTCTTT. Its protein is CASSLGQGTMNTEAFF. V usage is TRBV4-1 and J usage is TRBJ1-1; 9 nucleotides agree with TRBD1. CDR3 length equals 16 residues. Germline V gene sequence: CDR1 MGHRA, CDR2 YSYEKL. J gave up 0 bases and V 4 bases, and 6 bases lay outside the gene matches.

Concerning this clonotype: A much larger clone differs from this one at a single base, so this may be a read error. The V call is TRBV27, the J call TRBJ2-3, with TRBD2 matching over 7 bases. V trimming: 11 bases; J trimming: 2 bases; junction bases outside the gene matches: 10. CDR1 is MNHEY and CDR2 is SMNVEV in the germline V gene (reference sequence). The CDR3 length is 14 residues. In DNA form, the CDR3 reads TGTGCCTGCGGGAGTGTCCCTAACACAGATACGCAGTATTTT. Its translation: CACGSVPNTDTQYF.

On this clonotype itself: A much more abundant neighbour one base away suggests this may be a read error. The J gene is TRBJ2-5, the V gene TRBV4-1, with no clear D. Germline V gene data show CDR1 as MGHRA and CDR2 as YSYEKL. V lost 2 bases to trimming and J lost 2 bases, with 12 bases between them. This CDR3 region has 15 residues. CDR3 sequence reads: CASSQYMGFQETQYF. The DNA for the CDR3 is TGCGCCAGCAGCCAATACATGGGATTTCAAGAGACCCAGTACTTC.

This clonotype showed up just once. A much more abundant neighbour one base away suggests this may be a read error. The V call is TRBV20-1, the J call TRBJ2-7, with D unclear. Between the trimmed V and J ends, which lost 4 bases and 4 bases, there was a span of 11 bases. CDR1 DFQATT and CDR2 SNEGSKA come from the germline V gene (reference sequence). CDR3 length: 12 amino acids. CDR3 sequence reads: CSAKDGGYEQYF. In nucleotides, the CDR3 is TGCAGTGCTAAAGATGGTGGGTACGAGCAGTACTTC.

This clonotype was seen a handful of times. The V and J genes are TRBV27 and TRBJ1-2; D may be TRBD1 (6 bases). The V end was cut by 2 bases, the J end by 4 bases, with 14 bases between. CDR3 length: 15 amino acids. Looked up from germline, CDR1 is MNHEY and CDR2 is SMNVEV (reference sequence). The CDR3 DNA reads TGTGCCAGCAGTTTAAGGCAGGGGATGCTCTATGGCTACACCTTC. Translated, it gives CASSLRQGMLYGYTF.

This clonotype was detected ten times or more. This chain uses TRBV5-1 with TRBJ1-1; D call uncertain. CDR3 size: 15 residues. Germline V lookup: CDR1 SGHRS, CDR2 YFSETQ. Trimming stripped 4 bases from V and 0 bases from J, with 13 bases between. CDR3 bases: TGCGCCAGCAGCCCCCCCGGCTTTATGAACACTGAAGCTTTCTTT. Amino acids: CASSPPGFMNTEAFF.

About this clonotype: With a much larger clone just one base away, this may be a read error. The rearrangement joins TRBV19 to TRBJ2-7; the D call may be TRBD1 or TRBD2 (6 bases each). Trimming stripped 10 bases from V and 8 bases from J, with 18 bases between. Per germline, CDR1 LNHDA and CDR2 SQIVND (reference sequence). The CDR3 extends over 12 amino acids. CDR3: CATSLGGHKQYF. DNA of the CDR3: TGTGCCACCTCCTTGGGGGGCCACAAGCAGTACTTC.

This clonotype was seen repeatedly, ten times or more. The chain uses TRBV6-5 and TRBJ2-7, with D possibly being TRBD1 (5 bases). The V gene's germline CDR1 is MNHEY and CDR2 SVGAGI. Trimming removed 4 bases at V and 2 bases at J, with 18 bases between. The CDR3 contains 16 residues. CDR3 DNA: TGTGCCAGCAGTTTTCGACAGCCGGAAGTACCCTACGAGCAGTACTTC. Encoded protein: CASSFRQPEVPYEQYF.

Turning to this clonotype: Its ends do not fully match the called genes, so a read error is possible. This chain connects TRBV6-2 or TRBV6-3 to TRBJ1-2; D uncertain. Per germline, CDR1 MNHEY and CDR2 SVGEGT. The CDR3 has 13 amino acids. This chain's CDR3 is CAGSYSEGGGYTF. The CDR3 bases are TGTGCCGGCAGTTACTCAGAGGGCGGAGGCTACACCTTC.

The rearrangement links TRBV11-3 to TRBJ2-1, with D hard to call. The CDR3 runs 15 residues. V lost 4 bases to trimming and J lost 5 bases, with 15 bases between them. In germline, CDR1 is SGHNT, CDR2 YENEEA. CDR3: CASSSNVYRDNEQFF. The CDR3 bases are TGTGCCAGCAGCTCCAACGTTTACCGGGACAATGAGCAGTTCTTC.

V is TRBV19 and J is TRBJ2-2; D ambiguous. Deletions cut 10 bases from V and 2 bases from J, with 8 bases between. Germline lookup yields CDR1 LNHDA and CDR2 SQIVND (reference sequence). The CDR3 is 12 amino acids. The CDR3 nucleotides are TGTGCCACCCTCAGCAACACCGGGGAGCTGTTTTTT. As protein: CATLSNTGELFF.

Notes on this clonotype: Given a much more abundant clone one base away, this may be a read error. V usage is TRBV7-9 and J usage is TRBJ2-5, with D possibly TRBD2 on 6 matching bases. The CDR3 loop spans 14 amino acids. V lost 8 bases and J 2 bases, leaving 15 bases between the germline ends. Per germline, CDR1 SEHNR and CDR2 FQNEAQ (reference sequence). The CDR3: CASGSRDLQETQYF. The CDR3 DNA reads as TGTGCCAGCGGCTCGCGGGACTTACAAGAGACCCAGTACTTC.

A note on this clonotype: Possible read error: a much larger clone is one base away. The chain employs TRBV20-1 and TRBJ2-4; D uncertain. Germline lookup yields CDR1 DFQATT and CDR2 SNEGSKA (reference sequence). The germline V and J ends were trimmed by 3 bases and 2 bases, with 8 bases remaining between them. The CDR3 runs to 13 residues. CDR3 bases: TGCAGTGCTAGTCCGCCCCCCAAAAACATTCAGTACTTC. It yields the protein CSASPPPKNIQYF.

The chain joins TRBV6-1 to TRBJ2-5; perhaps TRBD1 as D (5 bases). V lost 2 bases to trimming and J lost 6 bases, with 13 bases between them. Germline V gene lookup returns CDR1 MNHNS and CDR2 SASEGT. This CDR3 is 14 amino acids long. CDR3 sequence: CASSERGSLKTQYF. The CDR3 coding sequence is TGTGCCAGCAGTGAAAGGGGTAGTTTGAAGACCCAGTACTTC.

There are a few counts of this clonotype. V usage is TRBV4-1 and J usage is TRBJ2-6; D may match TRBD1 or TRBD2 (5 bases each). The CDR3 runs 16 residues. Trimming shortened V by 0 bases and J by 5 bases, and 11 bases separated the two germline ends. Germline CDR1 reads MGHRA; CDR2 reads YSYEKL. The DNA of the CDR3 is TGCGCCAGCAGCCAAGATGGCCAGGGACGGGCCAACGTCCTGACTTTC. It specifies CASSQDGQGRANVLTF.

This clonotype has more than one count but fewer than ten. V and J are TRBV28 and TRBJ2-7; weak D call: TRBD2 (6 bases). The germline V gene encodes CDR1 MDHEN and CDR2 SYDVKM. CDR3 length equals 13 residues. V was cut by 3 bases and J by 2 bases, with 8 bases left in between. In DNA form, the CDR3 reads TGTGCCAGCAGTTTGGGGAGGCCCTACGAGCAGTACTTC. This translates into CASSLGRPYEQYF.

This clonotype has a handful of counts. V gene TRBV6-2 or TRBV6-3 combines with J gene TRBJ2-5; 8 bases align to TRBD2. This CDR3 comprises 14 residues. CDR1 MNHEY and CDR2 SVGEGT come from the germline V gene. V was pared by 5 bases and J by 5 bases, with 7 bases of the junction left unmatched. The CDR3, as DNA: TGTGCCAGCAGTCCATCGCGGGGGGCCGAGACCCAGTACTTC. Encoded protein: CASSPSRGAETQYF.

This clonotype was counted between two and nine times. The rearrangement uses TRBV18 and TRBJ2-7, with TRBD2 matching over 8 bases. With V trimmed by 6 bases and J by 3 bases, 4 bases remained unmatched. The CDR3 runs to 13 residues. Germline-derived CDR1 and CDR2 are KGHSH and LQKENI. The CDR3 DNA reads as TGTGCCAGCTCGTTCGGGAGGGACTACGAGCAGTACTTC. Its protein product is CASSFGRDYEQYF.

V is TRBV20-1 and J is TRBJ2-7; TRBD2 aligns across 14 bases. The CDR3 extends over 13 amino acids. Per germline, CDR1 DFQATT and CDR2 SNEGSKA (reference sequence). V lost 7 bases and J lost 3; bases outside the gene matches: 2. Here the CDR3 DNA reads TGCAGTGTTGGGACTAGCGGGGGCTACGAGCAGTACTTC. This translates into CSVGTSGGYEQYF.

The V and J genes are TRBV4-1 and TRBJ1-1; TRBD1 might be the D (6 bases). The CDR3 sequence is 16 residues long. Germline values: CDR1 MGHRA, CDR2 YSYEKL. V lost 1 base to trimming and J lost 0 bases, with 12 bases between them. CDR3 bases: TGCGCCAGCAGCCAAGGGGGGGGCGCGGTGAACACTGAAGCTTTCTTT. Translation gives CASSQGGGAVNTEAFF.

This clonotype has at least ten counts. J is TRBJ2-7 and V is TRBV28; no clear D gene. CDR3 length: 12 residues. Trimming cost V 6 bases and J 2 bases, with 8 bases left between them. Germline-derived CDR1 and CDR2 are MDHEN and SYDVKM. CDR3 sequence reads: CASSVSTYEQYF. CDR3 nucleotide sequence: TGTGCCAGCAGCGTCTCTACCTACGAGCAGTACTTC.

At least ten counts were recorded for this clonotype. This chain joins TRBV20-1 and TRBJ1-6, with a possible D match to TRBD1 (6 bases). The V end was cut by 6 bases, the J end by 8 bases, with 20 bases between. Germline CDR1 and CDR2: DFQATT and SNEGSKA (reference sequence). This CDR3 comprises 15 residues. CDR3 sequence: CSAPMDSRLDSPLHF. In nucleotides, the CDR3 is TGCAGTGCCCCAATGGACAGTCGTCTGGATTCACCCCTCCACTTT.

In this sample, this clonotype turned up many times. The V and J genes are TRBV6-5 and TRBJ2-7; 8 bases line up with TRBD2. Germline V CDR1 and CDR2: MNHEY, SVGAGI. The ends lost 7 bases at V and 5 bases at J; junction bases unmatched: 7. CDR3 size: 13 residues. The CDR3 spells CASTPGRGNEQYF. As DNA, the CDR3 is TGTGCCAGCACCCCCGGGAGGGGTAACGAGCAGTACTTC.

The chain has TRBV6-2 or TRBV6-3 and TRBJ1-1; no clear D. Germline V gene data show CDR1 as MNHEY and CDR2 as SVGEGT. The length of the CDR3 is 14 residues. V lost 4 bases and J lost 4, with 13 bases in between. CDR3: CASSWRVGVTEAFF. The CDR3 DNA sequence: TGTGCCAGCAGTTGGCGGGTTGGCGTCACTGAAGCTTTCTTT.

A note on this clonotype: One end of the junction is discordant with germline, which a read error may explain. The genes are TRBV28 and TRBJ2-3; TRBD2 agrees at 10 bases. There are 16 residues in the CDR3. CDR1 is MDHEN, CDR2 SYDVKM, per germline. For the CDR3, the DNA is TGTGCCAACAGTGATAGCGGGAGGTCCTTCGTAGATACGCAGTATTTT. It translates to CANSDSGRSFVDTQYF. The full variable domain, its missing parts supplied by reference TRBV28 and TRBJ2-3, is DVKVTQSSRYLVKRTGEKVFLECVQDMDHENMFWYRQDPGLGLRLIYFSYDVKMKEKGDIPEGYSVSREKKERFSLILESASTNQTSMYLCANSDSGRSFVDTQYFGPGTRLTVL.

In this sample, this clonotype turned up many times. The chain recombines TRBV29-1 with TRBJ1-1; D may be TRBD1 (6 bases). Deletions cut 3 bases from V and 2 bases from J, with 13 bases between. The CDR3 consists of 14 residues. CDR1 and CDR2 from the germline V gene are SQVTM and ANQGSEA. For the CDR3, the DNA is TGCAGCGTTGAGGGGGGCGCGGGAAACACTGAAGCTTTCTTT. This codes for CSVEGGAGNTEAFF.